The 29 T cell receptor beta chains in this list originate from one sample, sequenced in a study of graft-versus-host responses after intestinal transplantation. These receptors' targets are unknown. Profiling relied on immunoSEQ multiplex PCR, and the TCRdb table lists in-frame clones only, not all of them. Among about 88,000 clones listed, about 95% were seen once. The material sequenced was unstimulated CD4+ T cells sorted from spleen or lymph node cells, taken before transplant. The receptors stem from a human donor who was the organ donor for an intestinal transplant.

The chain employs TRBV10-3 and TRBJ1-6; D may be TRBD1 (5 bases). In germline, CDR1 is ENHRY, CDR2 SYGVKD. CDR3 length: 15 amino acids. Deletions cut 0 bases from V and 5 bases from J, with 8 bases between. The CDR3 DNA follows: TGTGCCATCAGTGAGTCTCAGGGTAATAATTCACCCCTCCACTTT. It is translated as CAISESQGNNSPLHF.

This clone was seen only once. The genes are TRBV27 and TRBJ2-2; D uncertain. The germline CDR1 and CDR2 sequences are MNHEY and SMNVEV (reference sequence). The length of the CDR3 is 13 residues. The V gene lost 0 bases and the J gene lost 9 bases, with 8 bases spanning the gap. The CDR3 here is CASSLSRPRELFF. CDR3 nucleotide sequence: TGTGCCAGCAGTTTATCGCGGCCCCGGGAGCTGTTTTTT.

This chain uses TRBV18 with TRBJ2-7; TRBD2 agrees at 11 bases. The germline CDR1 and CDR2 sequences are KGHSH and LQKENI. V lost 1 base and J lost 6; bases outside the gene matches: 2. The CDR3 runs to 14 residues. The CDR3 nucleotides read TGTGCCAGCTCACCACTAGCGGGGGGGTCCGAGCAGTACTTC. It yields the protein CASSPLAGGSEQYF.

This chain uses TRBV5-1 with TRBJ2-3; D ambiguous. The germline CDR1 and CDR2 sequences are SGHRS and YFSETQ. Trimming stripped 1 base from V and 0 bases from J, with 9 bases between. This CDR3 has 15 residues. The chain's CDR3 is CASSLLATSTDTQYF. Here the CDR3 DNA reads TGCGCCAGCAGCTTGTTGGCGACCAGCACAGATACGCAGTATTTT.

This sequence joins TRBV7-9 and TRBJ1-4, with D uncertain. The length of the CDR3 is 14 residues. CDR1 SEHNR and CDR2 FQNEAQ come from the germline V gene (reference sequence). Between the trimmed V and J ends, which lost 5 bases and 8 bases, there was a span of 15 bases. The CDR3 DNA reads TGTGCCAGCAGCCCGGGGTGGAGAGACGAAAAACTGTTTTTT. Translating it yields CASSPGWRDEKLFF.

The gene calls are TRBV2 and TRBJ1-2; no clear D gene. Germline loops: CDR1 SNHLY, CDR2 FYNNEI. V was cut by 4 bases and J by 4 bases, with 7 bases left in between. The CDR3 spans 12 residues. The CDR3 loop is CASSARGYGYTF. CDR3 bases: TGTGCCAGCAGTGCTCGGGGCTATGGCTACACCTTC.

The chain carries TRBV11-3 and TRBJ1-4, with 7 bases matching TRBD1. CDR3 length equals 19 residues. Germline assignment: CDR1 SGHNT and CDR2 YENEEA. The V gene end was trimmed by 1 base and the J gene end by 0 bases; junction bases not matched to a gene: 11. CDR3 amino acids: CASSLGHRGSIATNEKLFF. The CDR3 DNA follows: TGTGCCAGCAGCTTAGGGCACAGGGGAAGCATTGCAACTAATGAAAAACTGTTTTTT.

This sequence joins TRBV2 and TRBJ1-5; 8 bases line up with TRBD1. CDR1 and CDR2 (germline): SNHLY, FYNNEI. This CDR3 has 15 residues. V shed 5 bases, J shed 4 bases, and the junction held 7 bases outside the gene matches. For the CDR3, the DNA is TGTGCCAGCAGTAACGGACAGGGAGTTAATCAGCCCCAGCATTTT. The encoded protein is CASSNGQGVNQPQHF.

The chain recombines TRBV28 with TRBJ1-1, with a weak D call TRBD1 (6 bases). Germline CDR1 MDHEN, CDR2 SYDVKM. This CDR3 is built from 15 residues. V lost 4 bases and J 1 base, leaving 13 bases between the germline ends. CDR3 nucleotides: TGTGCCAGCAGTTCCACTTACAGGGCGAACACTGAAGCTTTCTTT. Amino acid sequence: CASSSTYRANTEAFF.

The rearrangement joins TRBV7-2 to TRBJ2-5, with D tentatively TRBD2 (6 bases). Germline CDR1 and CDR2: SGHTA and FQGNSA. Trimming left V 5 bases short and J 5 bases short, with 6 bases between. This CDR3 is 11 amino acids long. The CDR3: CASSTSETQYF. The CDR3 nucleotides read TGTGCCAGCAGCACTAGCGAGACCCAGTACTTC.

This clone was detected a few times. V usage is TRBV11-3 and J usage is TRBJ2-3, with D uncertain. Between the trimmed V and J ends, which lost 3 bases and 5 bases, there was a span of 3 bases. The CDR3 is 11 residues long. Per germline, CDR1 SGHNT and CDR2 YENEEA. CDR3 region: CASSLGDTQYF. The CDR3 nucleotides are TGTGCCAGCAGCTTGGGAGATACGCAGTATTTT. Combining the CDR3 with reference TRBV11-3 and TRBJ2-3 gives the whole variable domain EAGVVQSPRYKIIEKKQPVAFWCNPISGHNTLYWYLQNLGQGPELLIRYENEEAVDDSQLPKDRFSAERLKGVDSTLKIQPAELGDSAVYLCASSLGDTQYFGPGTRLTVL.

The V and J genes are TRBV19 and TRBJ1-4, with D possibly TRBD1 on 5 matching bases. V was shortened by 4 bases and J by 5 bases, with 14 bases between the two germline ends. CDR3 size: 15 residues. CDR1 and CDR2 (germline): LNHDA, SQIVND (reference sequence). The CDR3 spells CASSTPGQANEKLFF. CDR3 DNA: TGTGCCAGTAGTACGCCGGGGCAGGCGAATGAAAAACTGTTTTTT.

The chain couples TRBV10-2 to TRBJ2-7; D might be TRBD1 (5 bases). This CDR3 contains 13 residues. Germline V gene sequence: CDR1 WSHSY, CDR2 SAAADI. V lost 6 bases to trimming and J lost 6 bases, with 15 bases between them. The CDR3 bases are TGCGCCAGCAGAAAGGGGCACGAGAGCGAGCAGTACTTC. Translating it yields CASRKGHESEQYF.

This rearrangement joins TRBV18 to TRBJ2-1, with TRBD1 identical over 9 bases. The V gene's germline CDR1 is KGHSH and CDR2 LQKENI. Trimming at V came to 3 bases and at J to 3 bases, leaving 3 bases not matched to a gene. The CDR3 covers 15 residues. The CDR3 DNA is TGTGCCAGCTCACCCCGGACAGGGGTCTACAATGAGCAGTTCTTC. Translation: CASSPRTGVYNEQFF.

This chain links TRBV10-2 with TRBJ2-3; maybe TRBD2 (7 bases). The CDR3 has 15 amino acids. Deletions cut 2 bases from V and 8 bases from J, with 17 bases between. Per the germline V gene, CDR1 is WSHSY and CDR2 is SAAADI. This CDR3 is CASSEAGAARSTQYF. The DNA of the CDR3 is TGCGCCAGCAGTGAGGCGGGGGCCGCCCGAAGTACGCAGTATTTT.

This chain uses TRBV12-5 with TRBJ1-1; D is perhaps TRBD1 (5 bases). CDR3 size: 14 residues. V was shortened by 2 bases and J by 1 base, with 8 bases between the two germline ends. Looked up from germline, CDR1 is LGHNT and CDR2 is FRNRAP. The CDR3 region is CASGLSGANTEAFF. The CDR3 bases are TGTGCTAGTGGTTTGTCCGGGGCGAACACTGAAGCTTTCTTT.

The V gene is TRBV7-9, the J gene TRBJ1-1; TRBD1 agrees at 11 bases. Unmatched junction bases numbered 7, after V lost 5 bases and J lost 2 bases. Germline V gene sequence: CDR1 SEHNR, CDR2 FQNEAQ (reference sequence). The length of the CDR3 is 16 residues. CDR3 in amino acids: CASSAWTGGGNTEAFF. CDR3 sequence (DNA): TGTGCCAGCAGCGCCTGGACAGGGGGCGGAAACACTGAAGCTTTCTTT.

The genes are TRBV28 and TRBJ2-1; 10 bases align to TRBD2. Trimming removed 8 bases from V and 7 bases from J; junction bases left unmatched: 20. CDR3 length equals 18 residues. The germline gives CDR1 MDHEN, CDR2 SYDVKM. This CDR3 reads CASSTSGLARGGGNEQFF. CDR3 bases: TGTGCCAGCTCCACCTCGGGACTAGCGAGGGGTGGTGGGAATGAGCAGTTCTTC. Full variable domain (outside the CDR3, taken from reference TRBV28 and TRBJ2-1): DVKVTQSSRYLVKRTGEKVFLECVQDMDHENMFWYRQDPGLGLRLIYFSYDVKMKEKGDIPEGYSVSREKKERFSLILESASTNQTSMYLCASSTSGLARGGGNEQFFGPGTRLTVL.

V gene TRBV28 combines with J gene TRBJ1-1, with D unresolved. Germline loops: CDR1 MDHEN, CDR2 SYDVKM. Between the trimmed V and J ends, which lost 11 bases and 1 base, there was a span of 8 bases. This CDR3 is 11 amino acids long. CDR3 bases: TGTGCCGCATGGGGGAACACTGAAGCTTTCTTT. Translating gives CAAWGNTEAFF.

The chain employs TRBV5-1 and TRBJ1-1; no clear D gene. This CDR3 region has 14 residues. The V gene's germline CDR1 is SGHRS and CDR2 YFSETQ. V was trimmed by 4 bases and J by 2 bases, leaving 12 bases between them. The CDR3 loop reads CASSLEPVNTEAFF. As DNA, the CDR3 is TGCGCCAGCAGCCTCGAACCTGTAAACACTGAAGCTTTCTTT.

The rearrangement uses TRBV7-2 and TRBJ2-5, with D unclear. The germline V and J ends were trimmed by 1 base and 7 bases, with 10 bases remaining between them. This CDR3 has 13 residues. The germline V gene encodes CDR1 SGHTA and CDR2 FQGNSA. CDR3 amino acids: CASSLEFPGTQYF. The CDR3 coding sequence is TGTGCCAGCAGCTTAGAGTTCCCGGGGACCCAGTACTTC.

This CDR3 reads CASSVRRAPAHGELFF. Written as DNA, the CDR3 is TGTGCCAGCAGTGTCAGGAGGGCCCCGGCCCACGGGGAGCTGTTTTTT. J is TRBJ2-2 and V is TRBV2, with D perhaps TRBD2 (6 bases). Germline CDR1 SNHLY, CDR2 FYNNEI. The ends were cut back, 4 bases at V and 7 bases at J, with 19 bases in the middle. This CDR3 is 16 amino acids long.

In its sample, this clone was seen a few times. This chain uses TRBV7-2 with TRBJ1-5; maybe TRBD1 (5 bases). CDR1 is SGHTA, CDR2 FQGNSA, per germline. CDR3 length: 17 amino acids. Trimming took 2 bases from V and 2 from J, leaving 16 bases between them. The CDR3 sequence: CASSLRQGFNGNQPQHF. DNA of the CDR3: TGTGCCAGCAGCTTACGGCAGGGTTTCAATGGCAATCAGCCCCAGCATTTT.

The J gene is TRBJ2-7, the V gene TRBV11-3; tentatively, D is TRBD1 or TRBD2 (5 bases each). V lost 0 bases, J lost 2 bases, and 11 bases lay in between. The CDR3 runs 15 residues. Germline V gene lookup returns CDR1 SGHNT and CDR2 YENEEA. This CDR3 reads CASSLEGTDPYEQYF. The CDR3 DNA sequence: TGTGCCAGCAGCTTAGAAGGGACCGACCCCTACGAGCAGTACTTC.

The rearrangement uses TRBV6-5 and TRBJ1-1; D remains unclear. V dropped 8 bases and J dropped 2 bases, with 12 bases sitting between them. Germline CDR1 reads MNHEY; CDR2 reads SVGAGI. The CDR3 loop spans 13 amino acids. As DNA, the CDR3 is TGTGCCAGCTCGGAGACCTCAAACACTGAAGCTTTCTTT. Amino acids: CASSETSNTEAFF.

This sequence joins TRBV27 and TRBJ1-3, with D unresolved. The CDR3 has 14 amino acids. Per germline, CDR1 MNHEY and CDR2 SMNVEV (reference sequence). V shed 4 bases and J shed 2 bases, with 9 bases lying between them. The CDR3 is CASSSLGAGNTIYF. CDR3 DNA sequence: TGTGCCAGCAGTTCTCTGGGAGCTGGAAACACCATATATTTT.

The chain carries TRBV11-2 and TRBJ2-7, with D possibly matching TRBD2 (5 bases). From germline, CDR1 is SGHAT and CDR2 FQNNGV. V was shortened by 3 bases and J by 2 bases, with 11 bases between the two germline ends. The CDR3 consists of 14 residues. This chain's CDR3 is CASSFLDGTYEQYF. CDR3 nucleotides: TGTGCCAGCAGCTTTTTGGACGGGACCTACGAGCAGTACTTC. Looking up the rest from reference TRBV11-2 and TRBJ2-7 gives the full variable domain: EAGVAQSPRYKIIEKRQSVAFWCNPISGHATLYWYQQILGQGPKLLIQFQNNGVVDDSQLPKDRFSAERLKGVDSTLKIQPAKLEDSAVYLCASSFLDGTYEQYFGPGTRLTVT.

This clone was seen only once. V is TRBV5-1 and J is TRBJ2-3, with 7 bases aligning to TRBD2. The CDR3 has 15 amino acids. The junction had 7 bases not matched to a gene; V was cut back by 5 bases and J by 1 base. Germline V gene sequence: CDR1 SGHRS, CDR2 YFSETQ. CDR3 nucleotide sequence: TGCGCCAGCAGACCCCCCAGCGGGGGCACAGATACGCAGTATTTT. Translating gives CASRPPSGGTDTQYF. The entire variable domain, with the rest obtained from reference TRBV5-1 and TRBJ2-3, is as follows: KAGVTQTPRYLIKTRGQQVTLSCSPISGHRSVSWYQQTPGQGLQFLFEYFSETQRNKGNFPGRFSGRQFSNSRSEMNVSTLELGDSALYLCASRPPSGGTDTQYFGPGTRLTVL.

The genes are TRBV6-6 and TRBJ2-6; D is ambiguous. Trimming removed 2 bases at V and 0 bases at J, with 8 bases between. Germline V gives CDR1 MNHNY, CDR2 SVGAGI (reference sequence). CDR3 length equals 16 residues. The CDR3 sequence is CASSYLPGSGANVLTF. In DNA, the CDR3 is TGTGCCAGCAGTTACCTTCCGGGCTCTGGGGCCAACGTCCTGACTTTC.